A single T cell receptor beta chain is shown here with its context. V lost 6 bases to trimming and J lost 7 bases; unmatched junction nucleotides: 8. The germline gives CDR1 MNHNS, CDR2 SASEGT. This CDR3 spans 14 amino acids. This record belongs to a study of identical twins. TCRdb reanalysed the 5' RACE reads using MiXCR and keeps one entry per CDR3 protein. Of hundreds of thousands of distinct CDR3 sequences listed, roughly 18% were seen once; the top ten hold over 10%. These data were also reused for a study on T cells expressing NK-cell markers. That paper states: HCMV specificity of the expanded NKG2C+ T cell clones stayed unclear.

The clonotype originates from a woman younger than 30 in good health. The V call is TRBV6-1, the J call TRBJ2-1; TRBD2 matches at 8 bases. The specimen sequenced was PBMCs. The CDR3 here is CASSTRGGANEQFF. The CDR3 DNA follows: TGTGCCAGCAGCACCCGGGGGGGGGCGAATGAGCAGTTCTTC.